The 10 T cell receptor beta chains in this list originate from one sample, sequenced in a study of vaccination effects on CD4 cells after COVID-19. In the ViraFEST assay, antigen-specific CD4+ clonotypes were identified by expansion after peptide-pool stimulation. Upon completion of 10 days in culture, CD4+ T cells were isolated. The person acquired a PCR-confirmed SARS-CoV-2 infection between March and December 2020. The antigens for these receptors are not known. Profiling relied on immunoSEQ multiplex PCR, and the TCRdb table lists in-frame clones only, not all of them. The sample holds approximately 37,000 clones; 73% are singletons and the top ten take roughly 33%. The source material was CD4+ T cells from PBMCs cultured with a peptide pool, sampled before COVID-19 vaccination. These receptors were taken from a human donor who had a prior SARS-CoV-2 infection.

The rearrangement joins TRBV4-1 to TRBJ2-3; 9 bases match TRBD1. Trimming at V came to 3 bases and at J to 3 bases, leaving 7 bases not matched to a gene. Germline CDR1 is MGHRA and CDR2 is YSYEKL. The CDR3 consists of 16 residues. This chain's CDR3 is CASSQMWGTGTDTQYF. The DNA of the CDR3 is TGCGCCAGCAGCCAGATGTGGGGGACAGGGACAGATACGCAGTATTTT.

The rearrangement links TRBV7-9 to TRBJ2-7, with D possibly being TRBD1 or TRBD2 (5 bases each). Germline V gene data show CDR1 as SEHNR and CDR2 as FQNEAQ (reference sequence). Trimming removed 5 bases at V and 0 bases at J, with 14 bases between. The CDR3 length is 15 residues. CDR3 in DNA: TGTGCCAGCAGCCAACAGTGGGACCTCTCCTACGAGCAGTACTTC. It codes for CASSQQWDLSYEQYF.

The rearrangement links TRBV5-6 to TRBJ1-1; D remains ambiguous. The CDR3 length is 13 residues. Trimming took 4 bases from V and 4 from J, leaving 11 bases between them. Germline assignment: CDR1 SGHDT and CDR2 YYEEEE. The CDR3 DNA reads TGTGCCAGCAGCCCACGGCCGGGCACTGAAGCTTTCTTT. This gives the protein CASSPRPGTEAFF.

This clone was detected once. V and J are TRBV9 and TRBJ1-1; D remains ambiguous. V gave up 4 bases and J gave up 2 bases, with 15 bases separating them. Germline lookup yields CDR1 SGDLS and CDR2 YYNGEE. The CDR3 is 15 residues long. The CDR3 DNA is TGTGCCAGCAGCCCCCAAAATATGGGTAACACTGAAGCTTTCTTT. Translating gives CASSPQNMGNTEAFF.

The V call is TRBV7-2, the J call TRBJ2-3; D is uncertain. The V gene lost 3 bases and the J gene lost 6 bases, with 10 bases spanning the gap. The CDR3 sequence is 13 residues long. Per germline, CDR1 SGHTA and CDR2 FQGNSA. The CDR3 here is CASSFGLGDTQYF. CDR3 sequence (DNA): TGTGCCAGCAGCTTCGGATTGGGGGATACGCAGTATTTT.

The CDR3 loop is CASSRDISYEQYF. CDR3 DNA: TGTGCCAGCAGCCGGGACATCTCCTACGAGCAGTACTTC. The chain has TRBV12-3 or TRBV12-4 and TRBJ2-7; TRBD1 is a possible D gene (6 bases). V was trimmed by 6 bases and J by 0 bases, leaving 9 bases between them. The CDR3 has 13 residues.

J is TRBJ2-7 and V is TRBV11-3; TRBD2 matches 10 bases. Germline-derived CDR1 and CDR2 are SGHNT and YENEEA. This CDR3 spans 13 amino acids. Losses at the gene ends were 8 bases for V and 4 bases for J; bases not matched to a gene: 5. CDR3 in DNA: TGTGCCAGCGGAAAGCGGGAGGGTTACGAGCAGTACTTC. Its protein is CASGKREGYEQYF.

The CDR3 here is CASSLLPRTRAETQYF. CDR3 coding DNA: TGCGCCAGCAGCTTGCTCCCTCGGACTAGAGCAGAGACCCAGTACTTC. V gene TRBV4-1 combines with J gene TRBJ2-5; TRBD2 matches 7 bases. Germline trimming cut 5 bases from V and 4 bases from J; bases unmatched to any gene: 13. The CDR3 length is 16 residues. Germline CDR1 MGHRA, CDR2 YSYEKL.

The chain recombines TRBV9 with TRBJ1-4, with 9 bases fitting TRBD1. The CDR3 is made up of 14 amino acids. CDR1 and CDR2 (germline): SGDLS, YYNGEE. V was pared by 0 bases and J by 14 bases, with 8 bases of the junction left unmatched. CDR3 sequence reads: CASSVAPGQGGLFF. The DNA of the CDR3 is TGTGCCAGCAGCGTAGCCCCGGGACAGGGAGGGCTGTTTTTT. Full variable domain (rest looked up from reference TRBV9 and TRBJ1-4): DSGVTQTPKHLITATGQRVTLRCSPRSGDLSVYWYQQSLDQGLQFLIQYYNGEERAKGNILERFSAQQFPDLHSELNLSSLELGDSALYFCASSVAPGQGGLFFGSGTQLSVL.

J is TRBJ1-2 and V is TRBV12-3 or TRBV12-4; D perhaps matches TRBD1 (5 bases). CDR3 length: 13 amino acids. Trimming pared 7 bases from V and 5 bases from J, leaving 14 bases between. In nucleotides, the CDR3 is TGTGCCAGCACCCGTGGGGCAGCTTATGGCTACACCTTC. This translates into CASTRGAAYGYTF.